This T cell receptor beta chain was recovered during a study of cytotoxic CD8 clonotypes in ibrutinib-treated CLL. Study-wide points: The study found public clonotypes uncommon, contracting or stable on treatment.

For this clone: Its antigen is still unknown.

CDR1 is SGHVS and CDR2 is FQNEAQ in the germline V gene. V gave up 2 bases and J gave up 9 bases, with 17 bases separating them. This CDR3 comprises 16 residues. Measured with immunoSEQ multiplex PCR; TCRdb has only the in-frame clones, and not every one. The sample includes some 81,000 clones, around 75% seen only once; the top ten take around 4.8%. Investigators sourced around 1.9 micrograms of genomic DNA from cryopreserved PBMCs for TCR beta libraries. The TCR was taken from a human donor with chronic lymphocytic leukemia. The chain couples TRBV7-8 to TRBJ1-6; unclear D gene. Here the sequenced sample was PBMCs, taken after 12 months of ibrutinib treatment. In DNA form, the CDR3 reads TGTGCCAGCAGCTTATCCGGCCCCCCAGTCGGTTCACCCCTCCACTTT. This gives the protein CASSLSGPPVGSPLHF.